These T cell receptor beta chains were read from a single sample in a study of regulatory T cells in long-lasting Graves disease. TCRdb called the multiplex PCR reads again in MiXCR, with one record for every CDR3 protein. The repertoire holds approximately 350,000 distinct CDR3 sequences, with 23% as singletons. This sample comprised peripheral blood mononuclear cells (PBMCs), obtained when the disease was refractory, from a patient treated with antithyroid drugs. These receptors were collected from a woman in her thirties or forties with Graves disease. Both conserved end residues are part of each CDR3. Each record gives: J gene, clone size, V gene, D gene, CDR3 DNA, CDR3 protein. D genes are given only for firm matches. Only some rows state a clone size, as once, few, many or a class for expanded clones.

J: TRBJ2-7
size: .
V: TRBV18
D: TRBD2
DNA: TGTGCCACCGCTCCGGGACTAGCGGGAGAAGAGCAGTACTTC
CDR3: CATAPGLAGEEQYF

J: TRBJ1-2
size: few
V: TRBV6-1
D: TRBD1
DNA: TGTGCCAGCAGGCGTGGACAGGGAGACTATGGCTACACCTTC
CDR3: CASRRGQGDYGYTF

J: TRBJ2-5
size: .
V: TRBV9
D: .
DNA: TGTGCCAGCAGCCCCCTGGGGACCGAGACCCAGTACTTC
CDR3: CASSPLGTETQYF

J: TRBJ2-7
size: many
V: TRBV4-1
D: TRBD2
DNA: TGTGCCAGCAGCCAAGGACTAGCGGGGCCCTACGAGCAGTACTTC
CDR3: CASSQGLAGPYEQYF

J: TRBJ2-7
size: many
V: TRBV2
D: .
DNA: TGTGCCAGCAGCCGACAGCGGACCTCCTACGAGCAGTACTTC
CDR3: CASSRQRTSYEQYF

J: TRBJ1-2
size: few
V: TRBV7-9
D: .
DNA: TGTGCCAGCAGCTTTCGGGACGGAAATTATGGCTACACCTTC
CDR3: CASSFRDGNYGYTF

J: TRBJ2-5
size: few
V: TRBV24-1
D: .
DNA: TGTGCCACCAGTGGGCAGGGGAAGGCACAAGAGACCCAGTACTTC
CDR3: CATSGQGKAQETQYF

J: TRBJ1-1
size: many
V: TRBV10-3
D: .
DNA: TGTGCCATCAGTGAGCACGGCCTGCGAATGAACACTGAAGCTTTCTTT
CDR3: CAISEHGLRMNTEAFF

J: TRBJ2-7
size: once
V: TRBV20-1
D: .
DNA: TGCAGTGCTAGAGCGGGAGAAGGGTACGAGCGGTACTTC
CDR3: CSARAGEGYERYF

J: TRBJ2-7
size: many
V: TRBV25-1
D: TRBD2
DNA: TGTGCCAGCAGTGTGGGACTAGCGCCCTACGAGCAGTACTTC
CDR3: CASSVGLAPYEQYF

J: TRBJ1-2
size: .
V: TRBV7-9
D: .
DNA: TGTGCCAGCAGCTCCCCGCTCCAGGGGTCACACTACTACACCTTC
CDR3: CASSSPLQGSHYYTF

J: TRBJ1-1
size: many
V: TRBV28
D: .
DNA: TGTGCCAGCAGTTTGGGGGGGGCTCGACGGTCCCCTCCTGGCGCTGAAGCTTTCTTT
CDR3: CASSLGGARRSPPGAEAFF

J: TRBJ2-7
size: once
V: TRBV4-1
D: TRBD2
DNA: TGCGCCAGCAGCCAGAGCGGGATCGCCTACGAGCAGTACTTC
CDR3: CASSQSGIAYEQYF

J: TRBJ2-7
size: .
V: TRBV30
D: .
DNA: TGTGCCTGGAGTCAACAGGGTTACGAGCAGTACTTC
CDR3: CAWSQQGYEQYF

J: TRBJ2-1
size: many
V: TRBV28
D: TRBD2
DNA: TGTGCCAGCAGTTCCCGCGGGAGTAGGTACAATGAGCAGTTCTTC
CDR3: CASSSRGSRYNEQFF

J: TRBJ2-5
size: .
V: TRBV2
D: .
DNA: TGTGCCAGCAGTAGGGGCGGGGGCGGTTGGGGAGAGACCCAGTACTTC
CDR3: CASSRGGGGWGETQYF

J: TRBJ2-7
size: many
V: TRBV28
D: .
DNA: TGTGCCAGCAGCGACAGGCTGTTCCACGAGCAGTACTTC
CDR3: CASSDRLFHEQYF

J: TRBJ2-1
size: .
V: TRBV28
D: .
DNA: TGTGCCAGCAGTTTAGCGCGGAGGGGACCCCCGAGACCGCATGAGCAGTTCTTC
CDR3: CASSLARRGPPRPHEQFF

J: TRBJ1-5
size: many
V: TRBV20-1
D: .
DNA: TGCAGTGCTACGAAAGCGATAACAGATAGCAATCAGCCCCAGCATTTT
CDR3: CSATKAITDSNQPQHF

J: TRBJ1-5
size: once
V: TRBV3-1
D: TRBD1
DNA: TGTGCCAGCAAATCCCTTGACAGGGGCAATCAGCCCCAGCATTTT
CDR3: CASKSLDRGNQPQHF

J: TRBJ1-6
size: .
V: TRBV9
D: .
DNA: TGTGCCAGCAGCGTAGACATTGGGGATTCACCCCTCCACTTT
CDR3: CASSVDIGDSPLHF

J: TRBJ1-4
size: many
V: TRBV28
D: .
DNA: TGTGCCAGCTGCCGGCAGAATGAAAAACTGTTTTTT
CDR3: CASCRQNEKLFF

J: TRBJ1-1
size: many
V: TRBV6-1
D: .
DNA: TGTGCCAGCAAGATCGACAGGAACACTGAAGCTTTCTTT
CDR3: CASKIDRNTEAFF

J: TRBJ2-7
size: few
V: TRBV27
D: TRBD1
DNA: TGTGCCAGCAGAGGACAGGGGTCCCACGAGCAGTACTTC
CDR3: CASRGQGSHEQYF